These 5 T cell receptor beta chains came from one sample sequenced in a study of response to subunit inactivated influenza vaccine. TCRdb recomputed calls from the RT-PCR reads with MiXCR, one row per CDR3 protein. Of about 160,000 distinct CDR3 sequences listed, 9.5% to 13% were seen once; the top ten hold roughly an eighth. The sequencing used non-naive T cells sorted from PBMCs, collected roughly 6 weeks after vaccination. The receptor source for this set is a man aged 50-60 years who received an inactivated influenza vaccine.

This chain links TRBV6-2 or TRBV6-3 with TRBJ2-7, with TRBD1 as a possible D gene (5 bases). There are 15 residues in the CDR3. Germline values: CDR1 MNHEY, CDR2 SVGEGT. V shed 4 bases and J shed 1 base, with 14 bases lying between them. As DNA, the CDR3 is TGTGCCAGCAGTTCCATCTACGACAGTTCCTACGAGCAGTACTTC. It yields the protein CASSSIYDSSYEQYF.

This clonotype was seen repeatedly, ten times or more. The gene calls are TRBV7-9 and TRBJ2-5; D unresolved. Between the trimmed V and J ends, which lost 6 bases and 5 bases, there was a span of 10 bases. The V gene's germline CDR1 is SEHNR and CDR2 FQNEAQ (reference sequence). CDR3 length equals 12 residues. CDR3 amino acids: CASSRSHETQYF. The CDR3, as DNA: TGTGCCAGCAGTCGGTCTCACGAGACCCAGTACTTC. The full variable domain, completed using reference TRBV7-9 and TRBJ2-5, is DTGVSQNPRHKITKRGQNVTFRCDPISEHNRLYWYRQTLGQGPEFLTYFQNEAQLEKSRLLSDRFSAERPKGSFSTLEIQRTEQGDSAMYLCASSRSHETQYFGPGTRLLVL.

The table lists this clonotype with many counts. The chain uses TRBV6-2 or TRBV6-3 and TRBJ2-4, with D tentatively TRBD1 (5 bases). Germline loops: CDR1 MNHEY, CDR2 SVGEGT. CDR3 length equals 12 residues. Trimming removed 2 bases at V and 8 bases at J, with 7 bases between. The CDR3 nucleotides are TGTGCCAGCAGTTACAGCAGGGACATTCAGTACTTC. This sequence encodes CASSYSRDIQYF.

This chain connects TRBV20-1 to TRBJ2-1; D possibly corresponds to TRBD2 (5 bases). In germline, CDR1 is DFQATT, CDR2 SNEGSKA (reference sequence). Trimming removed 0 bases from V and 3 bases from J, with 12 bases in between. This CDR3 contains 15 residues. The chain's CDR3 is CSARDGGYYYNEQFF. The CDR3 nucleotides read TGCAGTGCTAGAGATGGCGGGTATTACTACAATGAGCAGTTCTTC.

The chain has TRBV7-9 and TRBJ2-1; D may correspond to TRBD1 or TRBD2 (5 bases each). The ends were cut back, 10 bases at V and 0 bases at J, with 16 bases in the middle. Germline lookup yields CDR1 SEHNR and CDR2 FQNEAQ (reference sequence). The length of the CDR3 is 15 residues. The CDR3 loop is CATHPGRASYNEQFF. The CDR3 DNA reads TGTGCCACTCATCCGGGGCGGGCCTCCTACAATGAGCAGTTCTTC.